One sample yielded the 8 T cell receptor beta chains listed below, sequenced in a study of beta chain features in type 1 diabetes (dated by TCRdb to the late 2010s). The library was prepared using the immunoSEQ multiplex PCR assay. The entire amount of isolated RNA was reverse transcribed using the High Capacity cDNA Reverse Transcription Kit, so the sequenced TCRB transcripts were expressed ones. This is the immuneACCESS table as TCRdb keeps it, with only in-frame sequences that have V and J called. A part of the clones is gone; compared with another copy, unresolved V genes explain less than half, and the rest is unexplained. For this sample there are about 150,000 clones; around 8% appear just once. 0.55% to 0.75% of the sample belongs to the ten largest clones. Sequenced input: central memory CD4+ T cells from blood. Receptors were obtained from a man aged 18 to 30 in good health.

This clone was seen more than once but under ten times. The V and J genes are TRBV27 and TRBJ2-1; D perhaps matches TRBD2 (6 bases). Germline CDR1 is MNHEY and CDR2 is SMNVEV (reference sequence). Trimming shortened V by 6 bases and J by 0 bases, and 15 bases separated the two germline ends. The CDR3 runs 16 residues. The DNA of the CDR3 is TGTGCCAGCAGCCGGGACTCCCGAAGCTCCTACAATGAGCAGTTCTTC. The encoded protein is CASSRDSRSSYNEQFF.

The chain has TRBV9 and TRBJ1-2; possible D gene TRBD1, 5 bases. There are 13 residues in the CDR3. The germline CDR1 and CDR2 sequences are SGDLS and YYNGEE. Trimming removed 4 bases from V and 4 bases from J, with 11 bases in between. The CDR3 DNA reads as TGTGCCAGCAGCTTCGACAGCACCTATGGCTACACCTTC. It yields the protein CASSFDSTYGYTF.

This rearrangement joins TRBV18 to TRBJ2-7, with D perhaps matching TRBD2 (6 bases). Per germline, CDR1 KGHSH and CDR2 LQKENI. This CDR3 is 15 amino acids long. V gave up 3 bases and J gave up 2 bases, with 14 bases separating them. The CDR3 reads CASSPPGLRAYEQYF. The CDR3 DNA reads as TGTGCCAGCTCACCTCCGGGACTGCGAGCCTACGAGCAGTACTTC.

This clone was detected many times. The rearrangement links TRBV28 to TRBJ2-3; D ambiguous. Trimming left V 6 bases short and J 2 bases short, with 12 bases between. CDR1 is MDHEN, CDR2 SYDVKM, per germline. This CDR3 contains 14 residues. The CDR3 region has the DNA TGTGCCAGCAGACCTGGGCAGGCCACAGATACGCAGTATTTT. As protein: CASRPGQATDTQYF.

In this sample, this clone turned up once. The DNA of the CDR3 is TGTGCCAGCAAACTAGCGGGAGGCTCGGAGGCCCAGTACTTC. It translates to CASKLAGGSEAQYF. The rearrangement links TRBV6-1 to TRBJ2-5, with 12 positions matching TRBD2. This CDR3 spans 14 amino acids. The germline CDR1 and CDR2 sequences are MNHNS and SASEGT. Germline trimming cut 7 bases from V and 9 bases from J; bases unmatched to any gene: 9.

The rearrangement joins TRBV5-6 to TRBJ2-7; 8 bases map to TRBD1. The CDR3 totals 14 residues. Germline V lookup: CDR1 SGHDT, CDR2 YYEEEE. The V and J ends lost 4 bases and 6 bases, in that order; junction bases with no gene match: 9. In nucleotides, the CDR3 is TGTGCCAGCAGCGTTCAGGACAGGGTCCTCGAGCAGTACTTC. This encodes CASSVQDRVLEQYF.

This clone appeared a few times. The junction and the germline gene differ at one end; a read error may be behind it. The V gene is TRBV5-1, the J gene TRBJ2-1; 8 nucleotides match TRBD1. Germline V lookup: CDR1 SGHRS, CDR2 YFSETQ. The CDR3 runs to 15 residues. Here the CDR3 DNA reads TGTGCCAGCAGCTTGACAGGGGCCCCCTACAATGAGCAGTTCTTC. Its protein product is CASSLTGAPYNEQFF.

This clone was counted only a few times. The chain uses TRBV5-6 and TRBJ2-3; 11 bases line up with TRBD2. CDR1 is SGHDT, CDR2 YYEEEE, per germline. The CDR3 runs to 14 residues. V was pared by 7 bases and J by 1 base, with 2 bases of the junction left unmatched. The CDR3 nucleotides read TGTGCCAGCGCGACTAGCGGGGGCACAGATACGCAGTATTTT. Residues: CASATSGGTDTQYF.